The entry below describes one TCR beta chain. Assay used: immunoSEQ multiplex PCR; TCRdb lists only in-frame clones, some missing. The sample shows hundreds of thousands of clones, approximately 90% of them seen only once. This entry belongs to a study of blood T cell repertoires in COVID-19. In terms of age and location, participants ranged from about 18 to 90 years and lived in 24 US areas. Germline V gene sequence: CDR1 LGHDT, CDR2 YNNKEL (reference sequence). The CDR3 loop spans 15 amino acids. Unmatched junction bases numbered 5, after V lost 7 bases and J lost 2 bases. The TCR comes from a woman between 18 and 29 years old who had been exposed to COVID-19. V is TRBV3-1 (or the pseudogene TRBV3-2) and J is TRBJ2-1, with 10 positions matching TRBD2. The sample consisted of PBMCs or T cells enriched from blood (not recorded which). For the CDR3, the DNA is TGTGCCAGCACCCCGGGACTAGCGCCCTACAATGAGCAGTTCTTC. Translated, it gives CASTPGLAPYNEQFF.